These T cell receptor beta chains were read from a single sample in a study of cytomegalovirus exposure and HLA in healthy donors. The protocol was immunoSEQ multiplex PCR, while the TCRdb copy is restricted to in-frame clones and leaves out a portion. The profile shows 150,000 to 200,000 clones, roughly 80% of them singletons. The material sequenced was PBMCs. These receptors were taken from a woman between 40 and 50 years old in good health and CMV-seronegative. The CDR3 runs from the conserved cysteine through the conserved F or W. The order of the fields is V gene, D gene, J gene, clone size, CDR3 protein, CDR3 DNA. A D gene is named only where the DNA matches it firmly. Expanded clones get a size class; other rows say once, few or many, or leave the size out.

v_call: TRBV4-1; d_call: NA; j_call: TRBJ2-4; clone_size: NA; cdr3_aa: CASSQGAGPAKNIQYF; cdr3_nt: TGCGCCAGCAGCCAAGGGGCTGGGCCGGCCAAAAACATTCAGTACTTC
v_call: TRBV5-6; d_call: NA; j_call: TRBJ2-3; clone_size: NA; cdr3_aa: CASSAVRTDTQYF; cdr3_nt: TGTGCCAGCAGCGCGGTTAGGACAGATACGCAGTATTTT
v_call: TRBV2; d_call: NA; j_call: TRBJ2-6; clone_size: NA; cdr3_aa: CASRITGAYNVLTF; cdr3_nt: TGTGCCAGCAGAATTACGGGAGCCTACAACGTCCTGACTTTC
v_call: TRBV2; d_call: TRBD1; j_call: TRBJ1-1; clone_size: NA; cdr3_aa: CASSLGQGRNTEAFF; cdr3_nt: TGTGCCAGCAGCCTGGGACAGGGCCGGAACACTGAAGCTTTCTTT
v_call: TRBV28; d_call: NA; j_call: TRBJ2-7; clone_size: NA; cdr3_aa: CASSSPRQKSSYEQYF; cdr3_nt: TGTGCCAGCAGTTCCCCCAGACAGAAGAGCTCCTACGAGCAGTACTTC
v_call: TRBV18; d_call: TRBD1; j_call: TRBJ1-1; clone_size: NA; cdr3_aa: CASSPPGGEAEAFF; cdr3_nt: TGTGCCAGCTCACCCCCAGGGGGAGAGGCTGAAGCTTTCTTT
v_call: TRBV2; d_call: TRBD1; j_call: TRBJ2-2; clone_size: few; cdr3_aa: CASSDGTGHGELFF; cdr3_nt: TGTGCCAGCAGTGACGGGACAGGCCACGGGGAGCTGTTTTTT
v_call: TRBV10-3; d_call: TRBD1; j_call: TRBJ2-2; clone_size: NA; cdr3_aa: CAISAGTGRLRPELFF; cdr3_nt: TGTGCCATCAGTGCGGGGACAGGGCGGTTAAGACCCGAGCTGTTTTTT
v_call: TRBV7-2; d_call: NA; j_call: TRBJ1-2; clone_size: NA; cdr3_aa: CASSPESTGINYGYTF; cdr3_nt: TGTGCCAGCAGCCCTGAATCTACGGGGATTAACTATGGCTACACCTTC
v_call: TRBV28; d_call: NA; j_call: TRBJ1-5; clone_size: NA; cdr3_aa: CASSLLTRAQPQHF; cdr3_nt: TGTGCCAGCAGTCTCCTCACCAGGGCTCAGCCCCAGCATTTT
v_call: TRBV11-2; d_call: TRBD1; j_call: TRBJ1-2; clone_size: NA; cdr3_aa: CASSLGRGLYGYTF; cdr3_nt: TGTGCCAGCAGCCTAGGGAGGGGGCTCTATGGCTACACCTTC
v_call: TRBV14; d_call: NA; j_call: TRBJ2-4; clone_size: NA; cdr3_aa: CASSQIRGIQYF; cdr3_nt: TGTGCCAGCAGCCAAATCAGGGGTATTCAGTACTTC
v_call: TRBV28; d_call: TRBD2; j_call: TRBJ2-6; clone_size: few; cdr3_aa: CASSLQGGVGANVLTF; cdr3_nt: TGTGCCAGCAGTTTACAGGGAGGGGTTGGGGCCAACGTCCTGACTTTC
v_call: TRBV2; d_call: NA; j_call: TRBJ2-3; clone_size: NA; cdr3_aa: CASTRDTSTDTQYF; cdr3_nt: TGTGCCAGCACCCGGGACACTAGCACAGATACGCAGTATTTT
v_call: TRBV6-6; d_call: NA; j_call: TRBJ2-3; clone_size: NA; cdr3_aa: CASSSAGATQYF; cdr3_nt: TGTGCCAGCAGTTCGGCGGGGGCCACGCAGTATTTT
v_call: TRBV7-8; d_call: NA; j_call: TRBJ1-2; clone_size: NA; cdr3_aa: CASSLGGLGRGGYTF; cdr3_nt: TGTGCCAGCAGCTTAGGAGGACTGGGGAGAGGAGGCTACACCTTC
v_call: TRBV4-1; d_call: NA; j_call: TRBJ2-5; clone_size: NA; cdr3_aa: CASSQPTSVGLKETQYF; cdr3_nt: TGCGCCAGCAGCCAACCTACTAGTGTGGGCCTCAAAGAGACCCAGTACTTC
v_call: TRBV7-6; d_call: NA; j_call: TRBJ2-3; clone_size: once; cdr3_aa: CASSWGGVDTQYF; cdr3_nt: TGTGCCAGCAGCTGGGGGGGCGTCGATACGCAGTATTTT
v_call: TRBV5-4; d_call: TRBD1; j_call: TRBJ1-1; clone_size: NA; cdr3_aa: CASSLGQGIENTEAFF; cdr3_nt: TGTGCCAGCAGCTTGGGACAGGGAATTGAAAACACTGAAGCTTTCTTT
v_call: TRBV5-1; d_call: TRBD2; j_call: TRBJ2-2; clone_size: NA; cdr3_aa: CASSPGQTSGFGELFF; cdr3_nt: TGCGCCAGCAGCCCGGGACAGACTAGCGGGTTCGGGGAGCTGTTTTTT
v_call: TRBV15; d_call: NA; j_call: TRBJ2-7; clone_size: NA; cdr3_aa: CATSRDPHSYEQYF; cdr3_nt: TGTGCCACCAGCAGAGATCCCCACTCCTACGAGCAGTACTTC
v_call: TRBV2; d_call: NA; j_call: TRBJ2-7; clone_size: few; cdr3_aa: CASSVVYEQYF; cdr3_nt: TGTGCCAGCAGTGTAGTCTACGAGCAGTACTTC
v_call: TRBV5-1; d_call: TRBD1; j_call: TRBJ1-2; clone_size: NA; cdr3_aa: CASSQPEGTGGNPLYGYTF; cdr3_nt: TGCGCCAGCAGTCAACCTGAAGGGACAGGGGGTAACCCTCTCTATGGCTACACCTTC
v_call: TRBV7-2; d_call: NA; j_call: TRBJ1-5; clone_size: NA; cdr3_aa: CASSFQGGPWQPQHF; cdr3_nt: TGTGCCAGCAGCTTCCAGGGTGGTCCCTGGCAGCCCCAGCATTTT
v_call: TRBV27; d_call: NA; j_call: TRBJ2-2; clone_size: NA; cdr3_aa: CASSFSTGELFF; cdr3_nt: TGTGCCAGCAGTTTCTCGACCGGGGAGCTGTTTTTT
v_call: TRBV7-8; d_call: TRBD1; j_call: TRBJ1-5; clone_size: few; cdr3_aa: CASSRGQGPQPQHF; cdr3_nt: TGTGCCAGCAGCCGCGGACAGGGCCCTCAGCCCCAGCATTTT
v_call: TRBV15; d_call: TRBD1; j_call: TRBJ1-2; clone_size: NA; cdr3_aa: CATSGRTGWGYTF; cdr3_nt: TGTGCCACCAGCGGACGGACAGGGTGGGGCTACACCTTC
v_call: TRBV28; d_call: TRBD1; j_call: TRBJ1-1; clone_size: NA; cdr3_aa: CASSLSTGVVLEAFF; cdr3_nt: TGTGCCAGCAGTTTATCGACAGGGGTTGTTTTGGAAGCTTTCTTT
v_call: TRBV28; d_call: NA; j_call: TRBJ2-7; clone_size: NA; cdr3_aa: CASSLPRYPYEQYF; cdr3_nt: TGTGCCAGCAGTCTTCCTAGATATCCCTACGAGCAGTACTTC
v_call: TRBV9; d_call: NA; j_call: TRBJ1-3; clone_size: few; cdr3_aa: CASSVAGNSGNTIYF; cdr3_nt: TGTGCCAGCAGCGTTGCAGGAAACTCTGGAAACACCATATATTTT
v_call: TRBV7-9; d_call: TRBD2; j_call: TRBJ2-7; clone_size: few; cdr3_aa: CASSPRRLAGDNEQYF; cdr3_nt: TGTGCCAGCAGTCCAAGGAGGTTAGCGGGGGACAACGAGCAGTACTTC
v_call: TRBV9; d_call: TRBD1; j_call: TRBJ2-3; clone_size: few; cdr3_aa: CASSALMTGDTQYF; cdr3_nt: TGTGCCAGCAGCGCCCTAATGACAGGGGATACGCAGTATTTT
v_call: TRBV9; d_call: NA; j_call: TRBJ1-6; clone_size: NA; cdr3_aa: CASSVGRGQGILDSPLHF; cdr3_nt: TGTGCCAGCAGCGTAGGGCGGGGGCAGGGCATTCTTGATTCACCCCTCCACTTT
v_call: TRBV6-5; d_call: TRBD2; j_call: TRBJ2-1; clone_size: NA; cdr3_aa: CASSPGGSSYNEQFF; cdr3_nt: TGTGCCAGCAGTCCGGGGGGGAGCTCCTACAATGAGCAGTTCTTC